Sequencing of this T cell receptor (beta chain) was carried out in a study of blood T cell repertoires in COVID-19. The CDR3 is 20 residues long. The J segment lost 2 bases and the V segment lost 5 bases, leaving 20 bases of the junction unmatched. In germline, CDR1 is SGHVS, CDR2 FNYEAQ. Assay: immunoSEQ multiplex PCR; the TCRdb copy retains only in-frame clones and omits some. Of more than 75,000 clones in the sample, around 88% were seen once. This chain uses TRBV7-6 with TRBJ2-3; TRBD1 matches 9 bases. The TCR comes from a woman between 65 and 79 years old with acute or convalescent COVID-19. Input material: peripheral blood. The CDR3 here is CASSLRPGQGTKVLTDTQYF. CDR3 bases: TGTGCCAGCAGCCTAAGGCCGGGACAGGGAACTAAAGTGCTCACAGATACGCAGTATTTT.